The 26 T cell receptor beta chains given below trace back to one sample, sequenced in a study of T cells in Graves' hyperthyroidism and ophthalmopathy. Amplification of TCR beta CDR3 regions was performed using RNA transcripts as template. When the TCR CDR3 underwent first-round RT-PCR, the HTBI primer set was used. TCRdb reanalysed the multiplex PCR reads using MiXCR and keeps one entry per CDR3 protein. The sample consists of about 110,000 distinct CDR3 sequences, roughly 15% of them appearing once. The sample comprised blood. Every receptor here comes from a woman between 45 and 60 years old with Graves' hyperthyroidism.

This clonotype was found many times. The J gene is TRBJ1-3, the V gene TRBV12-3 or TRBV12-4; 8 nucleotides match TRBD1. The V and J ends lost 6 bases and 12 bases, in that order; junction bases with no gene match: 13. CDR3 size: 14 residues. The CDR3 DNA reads TGTGCCAGCAGCCCGGGGACAGGCGGCGGGGACATATATTTT. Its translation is CASSPGTGGGDIYF.

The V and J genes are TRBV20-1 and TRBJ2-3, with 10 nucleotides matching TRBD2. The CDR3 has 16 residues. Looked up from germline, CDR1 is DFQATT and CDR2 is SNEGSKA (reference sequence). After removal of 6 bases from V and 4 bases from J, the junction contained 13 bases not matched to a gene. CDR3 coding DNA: TGCAGTGCCCCCGGGACCGGGACTAGCGACCCAGATACGCAGTATTTT. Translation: CSAPGTGTSDPDTQYF.

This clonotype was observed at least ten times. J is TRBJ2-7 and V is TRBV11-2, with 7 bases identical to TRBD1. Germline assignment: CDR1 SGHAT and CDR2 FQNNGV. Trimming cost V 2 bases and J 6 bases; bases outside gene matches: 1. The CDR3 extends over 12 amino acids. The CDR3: CASSLNRGEQYV. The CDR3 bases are TGTGCCAGCAGCTTAAACAGGGGCGAGCAGTACGTC.

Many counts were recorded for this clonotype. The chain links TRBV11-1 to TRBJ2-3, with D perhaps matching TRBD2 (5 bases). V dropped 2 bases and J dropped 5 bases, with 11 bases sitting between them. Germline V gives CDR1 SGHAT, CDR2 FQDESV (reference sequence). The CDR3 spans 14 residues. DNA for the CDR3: TGTGCCAGCAGCTTATCTCTAGGAGGAGATACGCAGTATTTT. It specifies CASSLSLGGDTQYF.

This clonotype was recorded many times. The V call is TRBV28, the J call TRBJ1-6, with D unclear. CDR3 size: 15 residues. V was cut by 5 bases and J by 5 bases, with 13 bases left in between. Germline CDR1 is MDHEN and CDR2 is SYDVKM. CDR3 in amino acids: CASSARALDNSPLHF. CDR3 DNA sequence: TGTGCCAGCAGTGCAAGGGCCTTGGATAATTCACCCCTCCACTTT.

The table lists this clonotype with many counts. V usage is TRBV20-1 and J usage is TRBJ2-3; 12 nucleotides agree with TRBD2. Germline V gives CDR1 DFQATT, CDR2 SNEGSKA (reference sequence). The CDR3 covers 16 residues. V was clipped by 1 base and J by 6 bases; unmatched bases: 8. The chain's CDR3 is CSARVPSGRGGDTQYF. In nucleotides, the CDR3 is TGCAGTGCTAGAGTTCCTAGCGGGAGGGGGGGCGATACGCAGTATTTT.

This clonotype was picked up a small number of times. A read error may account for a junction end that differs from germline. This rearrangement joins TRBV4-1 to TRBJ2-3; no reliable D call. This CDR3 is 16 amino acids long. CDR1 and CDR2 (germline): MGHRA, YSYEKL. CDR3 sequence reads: CASSQDLGWDGDTRYF. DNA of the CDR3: TGCGCCAGCAGCCAAGATCTGGGGTGGGATGGAGATACGCGGTATTTT.

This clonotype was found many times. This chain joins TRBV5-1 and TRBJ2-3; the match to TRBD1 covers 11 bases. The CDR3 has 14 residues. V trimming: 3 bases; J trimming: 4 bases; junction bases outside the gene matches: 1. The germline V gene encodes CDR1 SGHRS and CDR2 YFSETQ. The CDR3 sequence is CASSWTGGADTQYF. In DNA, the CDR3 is TGCGCCAGCAGCTGGACAGGGGGCGCAGATACGCAGTATTTT.

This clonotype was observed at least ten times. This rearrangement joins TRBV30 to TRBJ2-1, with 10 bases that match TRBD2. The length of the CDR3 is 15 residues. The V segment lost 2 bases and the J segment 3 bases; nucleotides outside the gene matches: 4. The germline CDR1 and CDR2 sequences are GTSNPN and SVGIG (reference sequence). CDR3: CAWSPSGGFYNEQFF. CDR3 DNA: TGTGCCTGGAGTCCTAGCGGGGGATTCTACAATGAGCAGTTCTTC.

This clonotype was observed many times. The CDR3: CASSHGPGLAAYEQYF. The CDR3 bases are TGCGCCAGCAGCCACGGACCGGGACTAGCGGCTTACGAGCAGTACTTC. The rearrangement links TRBV4-1 to TRBJ2-7; 11 positions agree with TRBD2. Germline CDR1 and CDR2: MGHRA and YSYEKL. V dropped 3 bases and J dropped 4; count of bases not matched to a gene: 8. The CDR3 length is 16 residues.

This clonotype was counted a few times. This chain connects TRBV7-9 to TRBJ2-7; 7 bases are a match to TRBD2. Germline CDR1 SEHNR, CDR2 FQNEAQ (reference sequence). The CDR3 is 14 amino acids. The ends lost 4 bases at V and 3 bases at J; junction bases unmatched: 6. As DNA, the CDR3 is TGTGCCAGCAGCTCCCTGGGCGGGAGCTACGAGCAGTACTTC. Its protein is CASSSLGGSYEQYF.

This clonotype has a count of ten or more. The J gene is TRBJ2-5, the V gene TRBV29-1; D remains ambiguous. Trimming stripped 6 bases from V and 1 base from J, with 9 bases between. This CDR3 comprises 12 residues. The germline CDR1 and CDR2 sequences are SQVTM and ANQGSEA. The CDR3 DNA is TGCAGCGTGTACCGGCCCCAAGAGACCCAGTACTTC. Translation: CSVYRPQETQYF.

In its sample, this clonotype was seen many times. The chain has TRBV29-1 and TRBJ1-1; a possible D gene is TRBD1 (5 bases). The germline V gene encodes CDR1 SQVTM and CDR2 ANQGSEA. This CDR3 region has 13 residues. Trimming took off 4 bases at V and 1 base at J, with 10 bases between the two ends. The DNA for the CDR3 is TGCAGCGTTGTTGACAGTACGAACACTGAAGCTTTCTTT. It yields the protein CSVVDSTNTEAFF.

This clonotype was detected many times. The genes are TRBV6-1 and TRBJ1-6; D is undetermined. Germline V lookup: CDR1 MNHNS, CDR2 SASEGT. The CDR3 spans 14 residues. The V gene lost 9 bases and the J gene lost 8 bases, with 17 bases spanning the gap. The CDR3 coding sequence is TGTGCCAGTAGAACCGGGAGGAGGGATTCACCCCTCCACTTT. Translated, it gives CASRTGRRDSPLHF.

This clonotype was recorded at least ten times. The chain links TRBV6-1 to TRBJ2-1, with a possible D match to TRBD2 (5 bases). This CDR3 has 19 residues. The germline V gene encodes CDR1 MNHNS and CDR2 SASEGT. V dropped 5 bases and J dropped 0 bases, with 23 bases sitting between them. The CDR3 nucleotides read TGTGCCAGCAGTTCTACTAGAGGTAGGGCCAAGAGCTCCTACAATGAGCAGTTCTTC. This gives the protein CASSSTRGRAKSSYNEQFF.

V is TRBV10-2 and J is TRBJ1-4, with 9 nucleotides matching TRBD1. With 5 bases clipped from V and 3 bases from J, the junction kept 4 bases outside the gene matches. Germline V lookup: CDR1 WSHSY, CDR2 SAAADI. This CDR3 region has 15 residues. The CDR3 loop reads CASSRQGVSNEKLFF. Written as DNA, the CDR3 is TGCGCCAGCAGTCGACAGGGGGTATCTAATGAAAAACTGTTTTTT.

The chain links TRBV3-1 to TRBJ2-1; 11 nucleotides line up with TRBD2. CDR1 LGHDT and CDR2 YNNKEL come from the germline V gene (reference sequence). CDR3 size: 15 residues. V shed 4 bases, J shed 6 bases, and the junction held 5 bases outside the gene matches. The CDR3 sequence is CASSRAGLAVNEQFF. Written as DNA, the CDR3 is TGTGCCAGCAGCCGTGCGGGACTAGCGGTCAATGAGCAGTTCTTC.

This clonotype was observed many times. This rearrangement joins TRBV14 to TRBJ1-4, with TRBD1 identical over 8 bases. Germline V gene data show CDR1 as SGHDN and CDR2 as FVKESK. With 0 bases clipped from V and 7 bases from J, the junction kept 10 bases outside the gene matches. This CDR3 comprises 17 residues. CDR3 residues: CASSQEIGQGAGEKLFF. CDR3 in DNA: TGTGCCAGCAGCCAAGAAATCGGCCAGGGGGCTGGTGAAAAACTGTTTTTT.

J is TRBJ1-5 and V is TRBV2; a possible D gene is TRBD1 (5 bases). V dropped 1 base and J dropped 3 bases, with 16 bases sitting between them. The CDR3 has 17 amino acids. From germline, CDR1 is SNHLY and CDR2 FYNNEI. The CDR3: CASSEGHGRETNQPQHF. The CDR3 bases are TGTGCCAGCAGTGAAGGTCATGGCAGGGAAACCAATCAGCCCCAGCATTTT.

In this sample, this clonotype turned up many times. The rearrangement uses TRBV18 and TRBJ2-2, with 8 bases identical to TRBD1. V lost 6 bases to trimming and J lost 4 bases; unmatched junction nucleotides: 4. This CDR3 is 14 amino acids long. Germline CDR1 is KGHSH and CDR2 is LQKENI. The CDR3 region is CASSPGQGTGELFF. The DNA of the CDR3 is TGTGCCAGCTCCCCCGGACAGGGCACCGGGGAGCTGTTTTTT.

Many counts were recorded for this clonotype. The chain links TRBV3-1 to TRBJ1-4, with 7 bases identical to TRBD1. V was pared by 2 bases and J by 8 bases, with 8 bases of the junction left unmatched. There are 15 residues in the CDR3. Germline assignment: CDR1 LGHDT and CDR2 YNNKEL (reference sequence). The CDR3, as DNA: TGTGCCAGCAGCCAACTTCCGGGACAGTTCGAAAAACTGTTTTTT. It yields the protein CASSQLPGQFEKLFF.

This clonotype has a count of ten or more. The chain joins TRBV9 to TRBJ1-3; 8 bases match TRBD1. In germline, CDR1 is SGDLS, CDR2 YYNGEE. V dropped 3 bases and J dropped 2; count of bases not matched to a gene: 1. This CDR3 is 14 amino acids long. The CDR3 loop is CASSGTGTGNTIYF. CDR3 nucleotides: TGTGCCAGCAGCGGGACAGGGACTGGAAACACCATATATTTT.

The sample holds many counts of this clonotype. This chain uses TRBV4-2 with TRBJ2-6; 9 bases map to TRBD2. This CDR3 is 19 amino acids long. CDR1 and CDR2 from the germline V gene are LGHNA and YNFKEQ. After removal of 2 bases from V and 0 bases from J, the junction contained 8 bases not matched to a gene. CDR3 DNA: TGTGCCAGCAGCCAAAGGCTCTTAGCGGGAGTCTCTGGGGCCAACGTCCTGACTTTC. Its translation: CASSQRLLAGVSGANVLTF.

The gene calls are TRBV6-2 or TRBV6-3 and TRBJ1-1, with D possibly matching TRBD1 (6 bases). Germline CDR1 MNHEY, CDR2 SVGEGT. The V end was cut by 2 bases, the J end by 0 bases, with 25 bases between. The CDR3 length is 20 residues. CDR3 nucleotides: TGTGCCAGCAGTTACGCCTGGTACGCGGGGGGCAGGGGAATGAACACTGAAGCTTTCTTT. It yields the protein CASSYAWYAGGRGMNTEAFF.

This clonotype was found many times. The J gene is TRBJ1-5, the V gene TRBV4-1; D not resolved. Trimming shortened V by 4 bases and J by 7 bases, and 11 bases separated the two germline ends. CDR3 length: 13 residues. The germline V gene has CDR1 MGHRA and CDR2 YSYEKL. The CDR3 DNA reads TGCGCCAGCAGCCGGATGAGGGCACAGCCCCAGCATTTT. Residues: CASSRMRAQPQHF.

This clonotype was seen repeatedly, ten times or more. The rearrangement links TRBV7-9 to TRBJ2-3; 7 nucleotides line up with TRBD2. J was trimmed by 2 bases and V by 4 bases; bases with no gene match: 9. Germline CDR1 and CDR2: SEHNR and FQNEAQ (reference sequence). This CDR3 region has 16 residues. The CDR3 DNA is TGTGCCAGCAGCTCTTCACTAGCGACCTACACAGATACGCAGTATTTT. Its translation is CASSSSLATYTDTQYF.